The 18 T cell receptor beta chains presented below share a single source sample, sequenced in a study of cytomegalovirus exposure and HLA in healthy donors. 60 Vbeta and 13 Jbeta primers were used in PCR. Method: immunoSEQ multiplex PCR; TCRdb's copy keeps in-frame clones and lacks some. This sample lists 200,000 to 250,000 clones; its ten largest clones have roughly 0.98%. The sequenced sample consisted of PBMCs. The receptor set was obtained from a woman in her 30s in good health and CMV-seropositive.

The CDR3 nucleotides read TGTGCCAGCAGCTTGTCGGTCGGGAACGAGCAGTACTTC. Translation gives CASSLSVGNEQYF. The chain couples TRBV5-4 to TRBJ2-7; D perhaps matches TRBD2 (5 bases). CDR1 and CDR2 (germline): SGHNT, YYREEE (reference sequence). V was clipped by 1 base and J by 5 bases, with 10 bases between them. The CDR3 contains 13 residues.

The chain couples TRBV6-5 to TRBJ1-1, with D perhaps matching TRBD1 (6 bases). The CDR3 extends over 11 amino acids. Trimming took 4 bases from V and 7 from J, leaving 7 bases between them. CDR1 is MNHEY and CDR2 is SVGAGI in the germline V gene. The CDR3 bases are TGTGCCAGCAGTTCACAGGGTGAAGCTTTCTTT. Translating gives CASSSQGEAFF.

This chain links TRBV9 with TRBJ1-1; no firm D call. Trimming removed 0 bases from V and 4 bases from J, with 13 bases in between. Germline V gene sequence: CDR1 SGDLS, CDR2 YYNGEE. This CDR3 spans 15 amino acids. CDR3 DNA sequence: TGTGCCAGCAGCGTAGACTACGCATACGGCACTGAAGCTTTCTTT. This sequence encodes CASSVDYAYGTEAFF.

The rearrangement links TRBV2 to TRBJ1-6, with D maybe TRBD1 (5 bases). Germline V gene lookup returns CDR1 SNHLY and CDR2 FYNNEI. The CDR3 runs 14 residues. Trimming removed 3 bases at V and 10 bases at J, with 13 bases between. The CDR3 nucleotides are TGTGCCAGCAGTGACGACAGTTATTGGTCACCCCTCCACTTT. Translating gives CASSDDSYWSPLHF.

V usage is TRBV19 and J usage is TRBJ2-7; maybe TRBD1 (6 bases). The V gene's germline CDR1 is LNHDA and CDR2 SQIVND (reference sequence). The CDR3 sequence is 15 residues long. With 5 bases removed from V and 6 bases from J, the gap between germline ends came to 20 bases. CDR3 sequence reads: CASSYTGNRLSEQYF. DNA of the CDR3: TGTGCCAGTAGTTATACAGGGAACAGGCTCTCCGAGCAGTACTTC.

The chain joins TRBV4-1 to TRBJ1-5; no definite D call. Looked up from germline, CDR1 is MGHRA and CDR2 is YSYEKL. CDR3 length: 14 amino acids. Between the trimmed V and J ends, which lost 5 bases and 9 bases, there was a span of 17 bases. The CDR3 sequence is CASSEVLSIPPQHF. Here the CDR3 DNA reads TGCGCCAGCAGCGAGGTGTTGAGTATACCGCCCCAGCATTTT.

The chain carries TRBV19 and TRBJ1-3; 7 bases are shared with TRBD1. In germline, CDR1 is LNHDA, CDR2 SQIVND (reference sequence). V shed 5 bases and J 0 bases; nucleotides not matched to a gene: 7. There are 16 residues in the CDR3. Here the CDR3 reads CASSRDSYYSGNTIYF. The CDR3 bases are TGTGCCAGTAGTCGGGACAGCTACTACTCTGGAAACACCATATATTTT.

V and J are TRBV5-6 and TRBJ1-2; D not resolved. The germline CDR1 and CDR2 sequences are SGHDT and YYEEEE. This CDR3 has 14 amino acids. The V gene lost 5 bases and the J gene lost 2 bases, with 13 bases spanning the gap. CDR3 DNA sequence: TGTGCCAGCAGAGTCCAAGCCATAAACTATGGCTACACCTTC. It specifies CASRVQAINYGYTF.

J is TRBJ1-3 and V is TRBV4-1; D is perhaps TRBD1 (5 bases). CDR3 length: 19 amino acids. Per germline, CDR1 MGHRA and CDR2 YSYEKL. V lost 2 bases, J lost 3 bases, and 23 bases lay in between. CDR3 DNA sequence: TGCGCCAGCAGCCAACTCATGGGGCCGCCTGTACTAATTGGAAACACCATATATTTT. Its translation is CASSQLMGPPVLIGNTIYF.

The chain has TRBV7-9 and TRBJ2-5, with 9 bases aligning to TRBD1. The CDR3 is 16 residues long. V dropped 5 bases and J dropped 5; count of bases not matched to a gene: 12. Germline V gives CDR1 SEHNR, CDR2 FQNEAQ (reference sequence). The CDR3 region is CASSRITGQGRETQYF. In DNA form, the CDR3 reads TGTGCCAGCAGCCGGATTACGGGACAGGGAAGGGAGACCCAGTACTTC.

This chain connects TRBV11-2 to TRBJ1-2; D remains ambiguous. CDR1 and CDR2 (germline): SGHAT, FQNNGV. The CDR3 has 16 residues. With 3 bases removed from V and 0 bases from J, the gap between germline ends came to 14 bases. The CDR3 here is CASSLSGRPTNYGYTF. The CDR3 DNA reads TGTGCCAGCAGCTTGTCCGGGAGGCCGACTAACTATGGCTACACCTTC.

This chain links TRBV15 with TRBJ2-7; 8 bases map to TRBD2. Looked up from germline, CDR1 is LNHNV and CDR2 is YYDKDF (reference sequence). This CDR3 comprises 14 residues. J was trimmed by 3 bases and V by 1 base; bases with no gene match: 2. In nucleotides, the CDR3 is TGTGCCACCAGCAGAGCACTAGCGGACTACGAGCAGTACTTC. Residues: CATSRALADYEQYF.

The chain couples TRBV28 to TRBJ2-3, with 9 bases matching TRBD1. This CDR3 is built from 14 residues. Unmatched junction bases numbered 0, after V lost 5 bases and J lost 0 bases. Germline V gene lookup returns CDR1 MDHEN and CDR2 SYDVKM. CDR3 DNA sequence: TGTGCCAGCAGTGGACAGGGGAGCACAGATACGCAGTATTTT. It encodes CASSGQGSTDTQYF.

The chain employs TRBV11-2 and TRBJ1-2; 8 bases are shared with TRBD1. Germline V lookup: CDR1 SGHAT, CDR2 FQNNGV. J gave up 3 bases and V 1 base, and 4 bases lay outside the gene matches. CDR3 length: 15 amino acids. CDR3 in DNA: TGTGCCAGCAGCTTAGGACAGGGGATGGACTATGGCTACACCTTC. Residues: CASSLGQGMDYGYTF.

The J gene is TRBJ2-7, the V gene TRBV15; D is ambiguous. Germline-derived CDR1 and CDR2 are LNHNV and YYDKDF (reference sequence). The CDR3 contains 15 residues. The V end lost 0 bases, the J end lost 0 bases, and 9 bases lay between the germline ends. The CDR3 nucleotides are TGTGCCACCAGCAGAGATCGGGTGACCTCCTACGAGCAGTACTTC. Its translation: CATSRDRVTSYEQYF.

This sequence joins TRBV9 and TRBJ1-2; 10 nucleotides match TRBD1. The CDR3 has 16 amino acids. Germline CDR1 reads SGDLS; CDR2 reads YYNGEE. Germline trimming cut 1 base from V and 6 bases from J; bases unmatched to any gene: 9. The CDR3 DNA follows: TGTGCCAGCAGCGTATTGGGGGACAGGGGTTCGGATGGCTACACCTTC. It yields the protein CASSVLGDRGSDGYTF.

The CDR3 region is CASSLALTSQETQYF. The DNA of the CDR3 is TGTGCCAGCAGCTTAGCGCTCACTAGCCAAGAGACCCAGTACTTC. The V call is TRBV5-6, the J call TRBJ2-5; D might be TRBD2 (5 bases). V was trimmed by 2 bases and J by 1 base, leaving 12 bases between them. This CDR3 comprises 15 residues. Germline-derived CDR1 and CDR2 are SGHDT and YYEEEE.

The chain has TRBV19 and TRBJ2-3; a weak D match, TRBD2 (6 bases). CDR1 and CDR2 from the germline V gene are LNHDA and SQIVND (reference sequence). V lost 6 bases and J lost 0, with 13 bases in between. The CDR3 runs to 15 residues. The CDR3 protein is CASRGLRASTDTQYF. CDR3 in DNA: TGTGCCAGTAGGGGACTCCGGGCTAGCACAGATACGCAGTATTTT.